This TCR beta chain is drawn from a study of blood T cells in healthy people across ages. Study-wide results and caveats: Both naive CD4+ cell counts and diversity were greater in long-lived donors than in aged donors. Because sorting was not performed, PBMCs prevented conclusive naive versus antigen-experienced comparison.

As regards this clonotype: Its antigen remains unidentified.

The use of a sample-barcoded 5' primer and a J-beta primer mix characterized a second PCR of roughly 7 to 11 cycles. A template-switch adaptor containing 12 random nucleotides labeled each cDNA molecule. Each CDR3 protein is one row after TCRdb ran MiXCR on the 5' RACE reads. The sample carries about 830,000 distinct CDR3 sequences, 58% recorded once. A minimum of 5.5 micrograms of total RNA was extracted per sample. The CDR3 is 12 amino acids. The V gene's germline CDR1 is KGHDR and CDR2 SFDVKD. The junction had 7 bases not matched to a gene; V was cut back by 3 bases and J by 15 bases. Specimen: blood. The source of this sequence is a man aged 25 to 40 in good health. The chain employs TRBV24-1 and TRBJ2-1, with TRBD1 matching over 7 bases. Here the CDR3 reads CATSDPPGQLFF. CDR3 nucleotides: TGTGCCACCAGTGATCCTCCGGGACAGCTGTTCTTC.